Listed below are T cell receptor beta chains from one sample, sequenced in a study of cytomegalovirus exposure and HLA in healthy donors. Using immunoSEQ multiplex PCR, the repertoire was profiled, and TCRdb retains in-frame clones only, with some absent. There are 110,000 or so clones in the sample; roughly 72% occur only once, and around 4.3% lies in the top ten. The sample taken for sequencing was PBMCs. All receptors derive from a woman between 40 and 50 years old in good health and CMV-seropositive. Each CDR3 is given with its conserved first and last residue. Only some rows state a clone size, as once, few, many or a class for expanded clones.

abundance	len	v_gene	j_gene	CDR3aa
.	15	TRBV7-9	TRBJ1-6	CASRKGQGANSPLHF
.	14	TRBV6-6	TRBJ2-6	CASSRGSGANVLTF
.	16	TRBV11-3	TRBJ2-1	CASSLDSNGRDNEQFF
.	13	TRBV7-3	TRBJ1-1	CASSLERRTEAFF
.	16	TRBV12-5	TRBJ2-4	CASGLETGLAKNIQYF
few	16	TRBV11-2	TRBJ2-2	CASSSRLAVGTGELFF
few	16	TRBV7-7	TRBJ2-5	CASSLDAGANQETQYF
few	13	TRBV7-9	TRBJ1-1	CASSPQGGTEAFF
.	13	TRBV27	TRBJ2-3	CASRGTATDTQYF
.	14	TRBV19	TRBJ1-6	CACRGYSYNSPLHF
once	15	TRBV4-2	TRBJ2-7	CASSQDARVAYEQYF
.	15	TRBV5-1	TRBJ1-5	CASSLEGGEGQPQHF
.	17	TRBV5-6	TRBJ2-1	CASSLRVGTTPFREQFF
.	15	TRBV18	TRBJ1-3	CASSPPPSSGNTIYF
.	14	TRBV5-6	TRBJ1-5	CASSLGGGGQPQHF
once	13	TRBV7-2	TRBJ1-6	CASSFSAETPLHF
.	14	TRBV18	.	CASSLTAETYEQYF
once	15	TRBV30	TRBJ2-7	CAWSGSGLAAYEQYF
once	15	TRBV11-3	TRBJ2-6	CASSLVGSGANVLTF
.	15	TRBV2	TRBJ1-5	CASSGGQVANQPQHF
.	13	TRBV6-1	TRBJ2-7	CASKTGQTYEQYF
.	14	TRBV6-5	TRBJ1-3	CASRPDTLGNTIYF
few	15	TRBV19	TRBJ2-2	CASSLSGTGYGELFF
.	13	TRBV7-6	TRBJ2-1	CASSLATGGEQFF
.	15	TRBV30	TRBJ1-2	CACPRQAGGCYGYTF
.	15	TRBV6-1	TRBJ2-7	CASSSTGTRSYEQYF
.	16	TRBV28	TRBJ2-7	CASSSPGQGLSHEQYF
.	13	TRBV5-8	TRBJ1-2	CASRKGVYYGYTF
.	16	TRBV18	TRBJ1-2	CASHRGQGAKGYGYTF
.	13	TRBV5-1	TRBJ1-1	CASRTGANTEAFF
.	15	TRBV13	TRBJ2-7	CASSLRAGGVEEQYF
.	16	TRBV4-2	TRBJ2-2	CASSQRTSGNTGELFF
.	16	TRBV11-3	TRBJ2-6	CASSSSKRSGANVLTF
.	14	TRBV13	TRBJ1-5	CASSFGTQIQPQHF
.	13	TRBV4-1	TRBJ1-2	CASSQGSAYGYTF
.	16	TRBV4-1	TRBJ2-7	CASSQDARGGSYEQYF
.	12	TRBV19	TRBJ1-2	CASTLSLYGYTF
.	14	TRBV10-1	TRBJ2-1	CASSESILANEQFF
.	15	TRBV4-3	TRBJ2-1	CASSHGTGSYNEQFF
.	14	TRBV15	TRBJ2-3	CATLGGGITDTQYF
.	15	TRBV7-8	TRBJ2-5	CASSSAGRGQETQYF
.	13	TRBV5-6	TRBJ2-7	CASSTVETYEQYF
.	17	TRBV5-6	TRBJ2-5	CASSLRAGGIGGETQYF
.	16	TRBV7-2	TRBJ2-1	CASSLDSGRARREQFF
.	14	TRBV5-1	TRBJ1-4	CASSSDRGREKLFF
.	14	TRBV2	TRBJ1-6	CASNQGGSNSPLHF
.	12	TRBV29-1	TRBJ1-4	CSVREPTEKLFF
.	15	TRBV30	TRBJ2-2	CAWSAGGFRTGELFF
.	13	TRBV28	TRBJ2-7	CASSLTNTYEQYF